The 21 T cell receptor beta chains below all came from one sample that was sequenced in a study of blood T cells in healthy people across ages. A J-beta primer mix and a sample-barcoded 5' primer were used in a second PCR of roughly 7 to 12 cycles. MiXCR was run by TCRdb on the 5' RACE reads, yielding one entry per CDR3 protein. Among around 870,000 distinct CDR3 sequences, more than 25% were seen once, and the ten largest hold 17%. The sequencing sample was made of blood. These receptors originate from an elderly woman in good health.

There are many counts of this clonotype. The rearrangement links TRBV20-1 to TRBJ2-6; maybe TRBD1 (5 bases). Between the trimmed V and J ends, which lost 5 bases and 4 bases, there was a span of 15 bases. Germline-derived CDR1 and CDR2 are DFQATT and SNEGSKA (reference sequence). The CDR3 extends over 15 amino acids. This CDR3 is CSAGAGVSGANVLTF. DNA for the CDR3: TGCAGTGCTGGGGCTGGAGTTTCCGGGGCCAACGTCCTGACTTTC.

In its sample, this clonotype was seen many times. This chain joins TRBV7-2 and TRBJ1-2, with a weak D call TRBD1 (6 bases). Per the germline V gene, CDR1 is SGHTA and CDR2 is FQGNSA. The CDR3 covers 17 residues. V was trimmed by 5 bases and J by 8 bases, leaving 27 bases between them. CDR3 in DNA: TGTGCCAGCAGCGCAAGGGCCAGGGGTCAGGCTTTGGAAGGCTACACCTTC. Amino acid sequence: CASSARARGQALEGYTF.

This chain joins TRBV20-1 and TRBJ2-5; a possible D gene is TRBD1 (6 bases). The germline V gene has CDR1 DFQATT and CDR2 SNEGSKA (reference sequence). Trimming pared 1 base from V and 5 bases from J, leaving 8 bases between. The CDR3 consists of 12 residues. The CDR3: CSARVQGETQYF. The CDR3 nucleotides read TGCAGTGCTAGAGTTCAGGGGGAGACCCAGTACTTC.

The gene calls are TRBV5-1 and TRBJ1-1; no reliable D call. The CDR3 is 15 residues long. The V end lost 0 bases, the J end lost 0 bases, and 9 bases lay between the germline ends. Germline CDR1 is SGHRS and CDR2 is YFSETQ. CDR3 bases: TGCGCCAGCAGCTTGGGCCAGCCTGTGAACACTGAAGCTTTCTTT. Its protein is CASSLGQPVNTEAFF.

This clonotype was recorded a few times. The chain uses TRBV5-1 and TRBJ2-1, with D unresolved. The CDR3 consists of 14 residues. Germline V gene lookup returns CDR1 SGHRS and CDR2 YFSETQ. The ends were cut back, 0 bases at V and 5 bases at J, with 9 bases in the middle. The CDR3 nucleotides read TGCGCCAGCAGCTTGGAGGTTCTGAACAATGAGCAGTTCTTC. Translating gives CASSLEVLNNEQFF.

The chain links TRBV2 to TRBJ1-2, with D possibly TRBD1 on 5 matching bases. V dropped 3 bases and J dropped 8 bases, with 19 bases sitting between them. Germline CDR1 reads SNHLY; CDR2 reads FYNNEI. The CDR3 is made up of 15 amino acids. The CDR3 protein is CASSDTAGATRGYTF. CDR3 coding DNA: TGTGCCAGCAGTGATACAGCCGGGGCTACCAGAGGCTACACCTTC.

There are a few counts of this clonotype. The chain employs TRBV20-1 and TRBJ2-1; TRBD2 aligns across 8 bases. The CDR3 covers 14 residues. With 3 bases clipped from V and 8 bases from J, the junction kept 9 bases outside the gene matches. The germline gives CDR1 DFQATT, CDR2 SNEGSKA (reference sequence). The CDR3 spells CSASRGLVGDEQFF. DNA of the CDR3: TGCAGTGCTAGTAGGGGACTAGTAGGCGATGAGCAGTTCTTC.

V and J are TRBV5-1 and TRBJ2-3; TRBD1 might be the D (5 bases). The V end lost 7 bases, the J end lost 1 base, and 19 bases lay between the germline ends. Germline assignment: CDR1 SGHRS and CDR2 YFSETQ. The CDR3 sequence is 16 residues long. The CDR3 loop is CASSTGANLRTDTQYF. DNA of the CDR3: TGCGCCAGCTCCACAGGAGCTAACCTTCGCACAGATACGCAGTATTTT.

As to this clonotype: With a much larger clone just one base away, this may be a read error. The CDR3 carries no conserved terminal phenylalanine or tryptophan, so it likely arises from a read error. The V gene is TRBV7-2, the J gene TRBJ2-2; unclear D gene. From germline, CDR1 is SGHTA and CDR2 FQGNSA. V gave up 0 bases and J gave up 4 bases, with 3 bases separating them. The CDR3 sequence is 13 residues long. CDR3: CASSLAGTGELFV. For the CDR3, the DNA is TGTGCCAGCAGCTTAGCTGGCACCGGGGAGCTGTTTGTT.

This clonotype has ten or more counts. V is TRBV4-3 and J is TRBJ1-1, with 7 nucleotides matching TRBD1. V was pared by 4 bases and J by 1 base, with 6 bases of the junction left unmatched. This CDR3 spans 15 amino acids. CDR1 LGHNA and CDR2 YSLEER come from the germline V gene. Here the CDR3 DNA reads TGCGCCAGCAGCCCGACCGGGACAGCGAACACTGAAGCTTTCTTT. It translates to CASSPTGTANTEAFF.

This clonotype was observed at least ten times. J is TRBJ2-3 and V is TRBV11-2, with TRBD2 matching 14 bases. The CDR3 has 22 residues. The germline V gene has CDR1 SGHAT and CDR2 FQNNGV. Trimming took 6 bases from V and 1 from J; bases not matched to a gene: 21. The CDR3 nucleotides are TGTGCCAGCAGGTTGAATATCGGGACTAGCGGGGGCGCGAATACCCGCACAGATACGCAGTATTTT. Its translation: CASRLNIGTSGGANTRTDTQYF. The full variable domain, in which reference TRBV11-2 and TRBJ2-3 provide the parts outside the CDR3, is EAGVAQSPRYKIIEKRQSVAFWCNPISGHATLYWYQQILGQGPKLLIQFQNNGVVDDSQLPKDRFSAERLKGVDSTLKIQPAKLEDSAVYLCASRLNIGTSGGANTRTDTQYFGPGTRLTVL.

The table lists this clonotype with a count of one. V gene TRBV7-9 combines with J gene TRBJ1-6; tentatively, D is TRBD1 (5 bases). The V gene's germline CDR1 is SEHNR and CDR2 FQNEAQ (reference sequence). The CDR3 is made up of 13 amino acids. V was clipped by 3 bases and J by 18 bases, with 18 bases between them. CDR3 bases: TGTGCCAGCAGCTTCGGGGGGGACTCACTCCGCCACTTT. It specifies CASSFGGDSLRHF.

This clonotype was seen ten or more times. The gene calls are TRBV25-1 and TRBJ1-2; no definite D call. Between the trimmed V and J ends, which lost 4 bases and 4 bases, there was a span of 13 bases. Germline V gives CDR1 MGHDK, CDR2 SYGVNS. The CDR3 loop spans 14 amino acids. The CDR3 nucleotides read TGTGCCAGCAGTGCGCACGGGAAGGGCTATGGCTACACCTTC. Its protein is CASSAHGKGYGYTF.

This clonotype has only a few counts. The rearrangement uses TRBV9 and TRBJ2-3; tentatively, D is TRBD1 or TRBD2 (6 bases each). The CDR3 consists of 17 residues. V was pared by 4 bases and J by 0 bases, with 18 bases between. Germline CDR1 is SGDLS and CDR2 is YYNGEE. The CDR3 reads CASSSPRGGGSTDTQYF. The DNA for the CDR3 is TGTGCCAGCAGCAGCCCGCGTGGAGGGGGGAGCACAGATACGCAGTATTTT.

This clonotype was seen a handful of times. The chain couples TRBV5-1 to TRBJ1-4; weak D call: TRBD1 (5 bases). V lost 3 bases and J lost 4, with 10 bases in between. From germline, CDR1 is SGHRS and CDR2 YFSETQ. The CDR3 has 14 amino acids. The CDR3 nucleotides read TGCGCCAGCAGCTGGATCGGGGGTAATGAAAAACTGTTTTTT. Encoded protein: CASSWIGGNEKLFF.

The gene calls are TRBV18 and TRBJ1-5, with a weak D call TRBD1 (6 bases). This CDR3 has 14 amino acids. The germline V gene has CDR1 KGHSH and CDR2 LQKENI. Trimming pared 5 bases from V and 4 bases from J, leaving 12 bases between. For the CDR3, the DNA is TGTGCCAGCTCATCCGGGACAACTAATCAGCCCCAGCATTTT. Its protein product is CASSSGTTNQPQHF.

This clonotype was seen a handful of times. The CDR3 spells CASSPQSGQGANQPQHF. In DNA form, the CDR3 reads TGCGCCAGCAGCCCACAATCCGGACAGGGGGCAAATCAGCCCCAGCATTTT. This chain connects TRBV4-1 to TRBJ1-5, with 11 bases that match TRBD1. Germline V CDR1 and CDR2: MGHRA, YSYEKL. This CDR3 spans 17 amino acids. V shed 4 bases, J shed 4 bases, and the junction held 9 bases outside the gene matches.

This chain links TRBV14 with TRBJ2-3, with 10 bases aligning to TRBD1. Germline V gene data show CDR1 as SGHDN and CDR2 as FVKESK. J lost 7 bases, V lost 4 bases, and 11 bases had no gene match. This CDR3 is built from 16 residues. The CDR3 DNA follows: TGTGCCAGCAGCCCCAGACAGGGGGCCGGAGGTAATACGCAGTATTTT. It codes for CASSPRQGAGGNTQYF. The full variable domain, with the rest looked up from reference TRBV14 and TRBJ2-3, is EAGVTQFPSHSVIEKGQTVTLRCDPISGHDNLYWYRRVMGKEIKFLLHFVKESKQDESGMPNNRFLAERTGGTYSTLKVQPAELEDSGVYFCASSPRQGAGGNTQYFGPGTRLTVL.

The chain has TRBV28 and TRBJ2-3, with D perhaps given as TRBD1 or TRBD2 (6 bases each). The CDR3 runs 17 residues. V lost 7 bases and J 5 bases, leaving 25 bases between the germline ends. CDR1 MDHEN and CDR2 SYDVKM come from the germline V gene. The CDR3 region is CASIPRGRRAGIDTQYF. In DNA form, the CDR3 reads TGTGCCAGCATCCCCAGGGGCAGAAGGGCGGGGATAGATACGCAGTATTTT.

The V call is TRBV20-1, the J call TRBJ2-7, with 8 bases lining up with TRBD2. The DNA end is a closer match to TRBJ2-5, so the J assignment may be wrong. Germline V CDR1 and CDR2: DFQATT, SNEGSKA (reference sequence). The CDR3 is 17 residues long. CDR3 nucleotides: TGCAGTGCGCCACCGCCCGGGCGGGGGGTGGGACGAGAGACCCAGTACTTC. This sequence encodes CSAPPPGRGVGRETQYF.

This clonotype turned up a few times. The chain is built from TRBV7-2 and TRBJ2-2, with a possible D match to TRBD2 (6 bases). CDR1 is SGHTA and CDR2 is FQGNSA in the germline V gene. The CDR3 loop spans 16 amino acids. The V end was cut by 0 bases, the J end by 0 bases, with 8 bases between. CDR3 in amino acids: CASSLAAGSNTGELFF. CDR3 bases: TGTGCCAGCAGCTTAGCGGCGGGATCGAACACCGGGGAGCTGTTTTTT.